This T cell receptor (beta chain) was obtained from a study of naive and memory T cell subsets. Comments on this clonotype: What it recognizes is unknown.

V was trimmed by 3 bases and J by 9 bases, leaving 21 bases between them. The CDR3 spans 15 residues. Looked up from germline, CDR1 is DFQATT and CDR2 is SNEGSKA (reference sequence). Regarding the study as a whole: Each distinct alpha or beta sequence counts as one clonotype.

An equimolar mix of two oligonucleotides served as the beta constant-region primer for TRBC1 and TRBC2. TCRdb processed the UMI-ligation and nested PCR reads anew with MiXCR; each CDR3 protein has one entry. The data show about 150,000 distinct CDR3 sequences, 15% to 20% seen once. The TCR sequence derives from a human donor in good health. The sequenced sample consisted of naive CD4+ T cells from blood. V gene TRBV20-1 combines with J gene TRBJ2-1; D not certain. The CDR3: CSARGSTWDFTEQFF. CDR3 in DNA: TGCAGTGCTAGGGGAAGCACCTGGGATTTCACTGAGCAGTTCTTC.